Shown below are 25 T cell receptor beta chains from a single sample sequenced in a study of shared clonotypes between healthy human individuals. Repertoires were generated with immunoSEQ multiplex PCR, while TCRdb's copy carries only in-frame clones and drops some. The table includes 2,500,000 or so clones, 80% to 95% detected once. Sequencing input: naive CD4+ T cells from PBMCs. Subset specified: CD45RA+ positively selected. The origin of the receptors is a man aged 18 to 30 in good health. Some clones in this sample may be carry-over from other donors' samples.

The chain employs TRBV12-5 and TRBJ2-1, with 11 bases identical to TRBD2. V lost 3 bases and J lost 9; bases outside the gene matches: 16. The CDR3 loop spans 18 amino acids. Per the germline V gene, CDR1 is LGHNT and CDR2 is FRNRAP. CDR3 nucleotides: TGTGCTAGTGGTTTTTTCCAACTAGCGGGAGTGGTGGGGGCTGAGCAGTTCTTC. Its protein product is CASGFFQLAGVVGAEQFF.

This chain connects TRBV6-1 to TRBJ2-1; 9 nucleotides line up with TRBD2. The ends lost 5 bases at V and 3 bases at J; junction bases unmatched: 5. The CDR3 contains 15 residues. The germline gives CDR1 MNHNS, CDR2 SASEGT. The CDR3 protein is CASSFSGSGYNEQFF. CDR3 DNA sequence: TGTGCCAGCAGTTTTAGCGGGAGCGGCTACAATGAGCAGTTCTTC.

This clone was detected a few times. The J gene is TRBJ1-5, the V gene TRBV18; TRBD1 might be the D (5 bases). CDR3 length equals 15 residues. Germline V gene lookup returns CDR1 KGHSH and CDR2 LQKENI. The germline V and J ends were trimmed by 2 bases and 2 bases, with 10 bases remaining between them. The DNA of the CDR3 is TGTGCCAGCTCACCAGGGGGTTTGGGCAATCAGCCCCAGCATTTT. It yields the protein CASSPGGLGNQPQHF.

V usage is TRBV2 and J usage is TRBJ2-7; D is ambiguous. This CDR3 spans 16 amino acids. Germline CDR1 is SNHLY and CDR2 is FYNNEI. The ends were cut back, 3 bases at V and 5 bases at J, with 20 bases in the middle. The CDR3 is CASSDEGSLAWNEQYF. The CDR3 nucleotides read TGTGCCAGCAGTGATGAAGGGTCCCTTGCCTGGAACGAGCAGTACTTC.

The J gene is TRBJ1-1, the V gene TRBV27; no reliable D call. Trimming pared 9 bases from V and 7 bases from J, leaving 18 bases between. The germline V gene has CDR1 MNHEY and CDR2 SMNVEV (reference sequence). The CDR3 has 13 residues. DNA of the CDR3: TGTGCCAGTAAAATAAGAGAACCGGGTGAAGCTTTCTTT. It translates to CASKIREPGEAFF.

The chain carries TRBV29-1 and TRBJ1-1, with TRBD1 as a possible D gene (5 bases). Germline V lookup: CDR1 SQVTM, CDR2 ANQGSEA. The V and J ends lost 6 bases and 4 bases respectively, with 15 bases between them. The CDR3 totals 13 residues. The CDR3 spells CSVGAGVRTEAFF. In DNA, the CDR3 is TGCAGCGTAGGGGCGGGGGTACGCACTGAAGCTTTCTTT.

This clone turned up a few times. J is TRBJ1-1 and V is TRBV30, with D uncertain. Trimming left V 1 base short and J 6 bases short, with 12 bases between. Germline values: CDR1 GTSNPN, CDR2 SVGIG (reference sequence). The CDR3 is made up of 13 amino acids. CDR3 in amino acids: CAWSAFVSAEAFF. The CDR3 bases are TGTGCCTGGAGTGCCTTCGTATCAGCTGAAGCTTTCTTT. Full variable domain (missing parts from reference TRBV30 and TRBJ1-1): SQTIHQWPATLVQPVGSPLSLECTVEGTSNPNLYWYRQAAGRGLQLLFYSVGIGQISSEVPQNLSASRPQDRQFILSSKKLLLSDSGFYLCAWSAFVSAEAFFGQGTRLTVV.

V gene TRBV6-5 combines with J gene TRBJ2-7, with 9 positions matching TRBD1. The junction had 6 bases not matched to a gene; V was cut back by 6 bases and J by 6 bases. Germline CDR1 MNHEY, CDR2 SVGAGI. The CDR3 spans 13 residues. The CDR3 sequence: CASRGTGGGEQYF. The CDR3 bases are TGTGCCAGCAGGGGCACAGGGGGCGGCGAGCAGTACTTC.

The chain uses TRBV5-1 and TRBJ2-5, with 7 bases identical to TRBD2. The CDR3 extends over 16 amino acids. Looked up from germline, CDR1 is SGHRS and CDR2 is YFSETQ. The junction had 9 bases not matched to a gene; V was cut back by 4 bases and J by 0 bases. CDR3 DNA sequence: TGCGCCAGCAGCCACGGGGGAGCGGGGAACCAAGAGACCCAGTACTTC. This codes for CASSHGGAGNQETQYF. Full variable domain (remainder filled in from reference TRBV5-1 and TRBJ2-5): KAGVTQTPRYLIKTRGQQVTLSCSPISGHRSVSWYQQTPGQGLQFLFEYFSETQRNKGNFPGRFSGRQFSNSRSEMNVSTLELGDSALYLCASSHGGAGNQETQYFGPGTRLLVL.

V usage is TRBV14 and J usage is TRBJ2-5; 8 positions agree with TRBD2. Germline CDR1 is SGHDN and CDR2 is FVKESK. J lost 4 bases, V lost 0 bases, and 10 bases had no gene match. The CDR3 is 17 amino acids. The CDR3 is CASSQDPPGGRRETQYF. The CDR3 DNA reads as TGTGCCAGCAGCCAAGACCCGCCGGGGGGGCGAAGAGAGACCCAGTACTTC.

This clone appeared a single time. The rearrangement links TRBV6-4 to TRBJ2-1, with 11 bases identical to TRBD2. Germline V lookup: CDR1 MRHNA, CDR2 SNTAGT. The CDR3 sequence is 15 residues long. The junction had 5 bases not matched to a gene; V was cut back by 6 bases and J by 4 bases. The CDR3: CASSRLAGGYNEQFF. CDR3 nucleotide sequence: TGTGCCAGCAGCCGCCTAGCGGGAGGATACAATGAGCAGTTCTTC.

The gene calls are TRBV30 and TRBJ2-7; D unclear. From germline, CDR1 is GTSNPN and CDR2 SVGIG (reference sequence). V was pared by 3 bases and J by 6 bases, with 9 bases between. The CDR3 sequence is 11 residues long. CDR3 sequence reads: CAWSFMGEQYF. The CDR3 coding sequence is TGTGCCTGGAGCTTTATGGGCGAGCAGTACTTC.

The chain combines TRBV7-9 with TRBJ1-5, with 9 bases lining up with TRBD1. V dropped 4 bases and J dropped 3; count of bases not matched to a gene: 7. This CDR3 is built from 16 residues. Germline lookup yields CDR1 SEHNR and CDR2 FQNEAQ (reference sequence). DNA of the CDR3: TGTGCCAGCAGCTCCGGACAGGGGCGACCCAATCAGCCCCAGCATTTT. Amino acid sequence: CASSSGQGRPNQPQHF.

The chain combines TRBV5-1 with TRBJ2-1, with D possibly TRBD1 on 5 matching bases. Germline CDR1 and CDR2: SGHRS and YFSETQ. The V gene lost 0 bases and the J gene lost 8 bases, with 15 bases spanning the gap. CDR3 length: 15 amino acids. CDR3 in amino acids: CASSLVVSGSDEQFF. In DNA form, the CDR3 reads TGCGCCAGCAGCTTGGTTGTATCAGGGTCGGATGAGCAGTTCTTC.

The rearrangement joins TRBV5-6 to TRBJ2-7; 7 nucleotides line up with TRBD1. Germline V gene data show CDR1 as SGHDT and CDR2 as YYEEEE. The CDR3 is 14 residues long. J lost 5 bases, V lost 4 bases, and 9 bases had no gene match. This CDR3 is CASSPAGGVNEQYF. CDR3 in DNA: TGTGCCAGCAGCCCGGCAGGGGGTGTGAACGAGCAGTACTTC.

The chain has TRBV11-2 and TRBJ1-1; D is undetermined. The V gene lost 1 base and the J gene lost 2 bases, with 14 bases spanning the gap. The length of the CDR3 is 16 residues. Germline V gene sequence: CDR1 SGHAT, CDR2 FQNNGV. The CDR3 spells CASSLGTRLKNTEAFF. As DNA, the CDR3 is TGTGCCAGCAGCTTAGGTACGCGACTCAAAAACACTGAAGCTTTCTTT.

The V call is TRBV28, the J call TRBJ2-7, with 12 nucleotides matching TRBD2. Trimming removed 7 bases from V and 12 bases from J; junction bases left unmatched: 16. Germline CDR1 and CDR2: MDHEN and SYDVKM. CDR3 length: 15 amino acids. CDR3 region: CASNASGRAGSATYF. In DNA form, the CDR3 reads TGTGCCAGCAATGCTAGCGGGAGGGCCGGGTCCGCTACGTACTTC.

The genes are TRBV11-3 and TRBJ2-1; TRBD2 might be the D (6 bases). Germline lookup yields CDR1 SGHNT and CDR2 YENEEA. Trimming cost V 1 base and J 15 bases, with 16 bases left between them. The CDR3 totals 13 residues. In DNA form, the CDR3 reads TGTGCCAGCAGCTTAGTTACAGGAGGGGTGTTGTTCTTC. It encodes CASSLVTGGVLFF. Variable domain in full (rest from reference TRBV11-3 and TRBJ2-1): EAGVVQSPRYKIIEKKQPVAFWCNPISGHNTLYWYLQNLGQGPELLIRYENEEAVDDSQLPKDRFSAERLKGVDSTLKIQPAELGDSAVYLCASSLVTGGVLFFGPGTRLTVL.

V is TRBV6-5 and J is TRBJ2-5; D remains unclear. The V gene's germline CDR1 is MNHEY and CDR2 SVGAGI. The CDR3 is 14 residues long. V shed 2 bases and J shed 4 bases, with 11 bases lying between them. The CDR3 bases are TGTGCCAGCAGTTACACCCGATGGGGAGAGACCCAGTACTTC. As protein: CASSYTRWGETQYF.

The V gene is TRBV28, the J gene TRBJ1-5; the D is unclear. CDR3 length: 13 amino acids. CDR1 and CDR2 from the germline V gene are MDHEN and SYDVKM. Trimming shortened V by 5 bases and J by 1 base, and 6 bases separated the two germline ends. CDR3 nucleotide sequence: TGTGCCAGCAGTGGGTGGAGCAATCAGCCCCAGCATTTT. As protein: CASSGWSNQPQHF. Together with reference TRBV28 and TRBJ1-5, the CDR3 gives the full variable domain: DVKVTQSSRYLVKRTGEKVFLECVQDMDHENMFWYRQDPGLGLRLIYFSYDVKMKEKGDIPEGYSVSREKKERFSLILESASTNQTSMYLCASSGWSNQPQHFGDGTRLSIL.

A few counts support this clone. The V gene is TRBV5-1, the J gene TRBJ1-5; D is uncertain. Trimming pared 2 bases from V and 3 bases from J, leaving 6 bases between. The CDR3 length is 13 residues. Per the germline V gene, CDR1 is SGHRS and CDR2 is YFSETQ. The CDR3 coding sequence is TGCGCCAGCAGCTTTGAGGCCAATCAGCCCCAGCATTTT. This codes for CASSFEANQPQHF. The variable domain in full, with the rest retrieved from reference TRBV5-1 and TRBJ1-5, is KAGVTQTPRYLIKTRGQQVTLSCSPISGHRSVSWYQQTPGQGLQFLFEYFSETQRNKGNFPGRFSGRQFSNSRSEMNVSTLELGDSALYLCASSFEANQPQHFGDGTRLSIL.

In its sample, this clone was seen a few times. V gene TRBV7-7 combines with J gene TRBJ1-1; D possibly corresponds to TRBD1 (6 bases). Trimming took off 2 bases at V and 3 bases at J, with 7 bases between the two ends. Germline CDR1 SSHAT, CDR2 FNYEAQ (reference sequence). CDR3 size: 13 residues. The CDR3 protein is CASSLHRDTEAFF. CDR3 bases: TGTGCCAGCAGCTTACACAGGGACACTGAAGCTTTCTTT.

In this sample, this clone turned up once. The chain employs TRBV29-1 and TRBJ2-7; D is perhaps TRBD2 (6 bases). Trimming removed 6 bases at V and 6 bases at J, with 21 bases between. The CDR3 totals 14 residues. The germline V gene encodes CDR1 SQVTM and CDR2 ANQGSEA. This CDR3 is CSVIPGSSVSEQYF. CDR3 DNA: TGCAGCGTGATTCCCGGGTCTAGCGTTAGCGAGCAGTACTTC.

The chain has TRBV2 and TRBJ2-2; D remains unclear. Trimming shortened V by 2 bases and J by 9 bases, and 7 bases separated the two germline ends. This CDR3 contains 12 residues. The germline CDR1 and CDR2 sequences are SNHLY and FYNNEI. The CDR3 spells CASSERERELFF. As DNA, the CDR3 is TGTGCCAGCAGTGAAAGGGAAAGGGAGCTGTTTTTT.

The CDR3 reads CASSFVPGPNYGYTF. The CDR3 nucleotides are TGCGCCAGCAGCTTCGTTCCAGGTCCTAACTATGGCTACACCTTC. V and J are TRBV5-1 and TRBJ1-2, with no clear D. The CDR3 length is 15 residues. The V gene's germline CDR1 is SGHRS and CDR2 YFSETQ. Trimming stripped 2 bases from V and 0 bases from J, with 11 bases between.